Listed here are 15 T cell receptor beta chains from one sample, sequenced in a study of blood T cell repertoires in COVID-19. Clones were sequenced by immunoSEQ multiplex PCR, and TCRdb holds only the in-frame ones, with some missing. The profile covers fewer than 350,000 clones, with around nine tenths appearing a single time and 1.7% taken by the ten largest. Sequencing input: PBMCs or T cells enriched from blood (not recorded which). These TCRs come from a woman in her 40s who had recovered from COVID-19.

V gene TRBV15 combines with J gene TRBJ2-7; no firm D call. This CDR3 spans 13 amino acids. Looked up from germline, CDR1 is LNHNV and CDR2 is YYDKDF (reference sequence). V dropped 1 base and J dropped 2 bases, with 6 bases sitting between them. The DNA of the CDR3 is TGTGCCACCAGCAGAGTAGTTACCTACGAGCAGTACTTC. Amino acid sequence: CATSRVVTYEQYF. Based on the CDR3 plus reference TRBV15 and TRBJ2-7, the full variable domain is DAMVIQNPRYQVTQFGKPVTLSCSQTLNHNVMYWYQQKSSQAPKLLFHYYDKDFNNEADTPDNFQSRRPNTSFCFLDIRSPGLGDTAMYLCATSRVVTYEQYFGPGTRLTVT.

The V and J genes are TRBV5-4 and TRBJ1-2, with D hard to call. The CDR3 is made up of 13 amino acids. Looked up from germline, CDR1 is SGHNT and CDR2 is YYREEE (reference sequence). Deletions cut 4 bases from V and 7 bases from J, with 14 bases between. CDR3 sequence (DNA): TGTGCCAGCAGCGACTCTCTTGTGGCTGGCTACACCTTC. Amino acids: CASSDSLVAGYTF.

V gene TRBV18 combines with J gene TRBJ2-1; TRBD1 matches 9 bases. This CDR3 is built from 14 residues. In germline, CDR1 is KGHSH, CDR2 LQKENI. Trimming removed 3 bases from V and 8 bases from J; junction bases left unmatched: 5. CDR3 DNA sequence: TGTGCCAGCTCACCGGTGGGACAGGGCTATGAGCAGTTCTTC. Translation: CASSPVGQGYEQFF.

The chain couples TRBV6-5 to TRBJ1-1; 7 nucleotides agree with TRBD1. The CDR3 consists of 16 residues. J was trimmed by 0 bases and V by 0 bases; bases with no gene match: 4. Germline values: CDR1 MNHEY, CDR2 SVGAGI. This CDR3 is CASSYSPGQMNTEAFF. Written as DNA, the CDR3 is TGTGCCAGCAGTTACTCACCGGGACAGATGAACACTGAAGCTTTCTTT.

This clone appeared once. CDR3 region: CSVADGFLGNQPQHF. CDR3 in DNA: TGCAGCGTTGCCGACGGGTTCTTGGGCAATCAGCCCCAGCATTTT. The chain links TRBV29-1 to TRBJ1-5; the D is unclear. The V gene's germline CDR1 is SQVTM and CDR2 ANQGSEA. This CDR3 contains 15 residues. Deletions cut 4 bases from V and 2 bases from J, with 15 bases between.

This chain joins TRBV4-1 and TRBJ2-1, with 7 bases fitting TRBD1. The V gene end was trimmed by 7 bases and the J gene end by 0 bases; junction bases not matched to a gene: 6. The CDR3 is 15 residues long. Germline lookup yields CDR1 MGHRA and CDR2 YSYEKL. The CDR3 DNA reads TGCGCCAGCACTCAGGGGGAACGCTCCTACAATGAGCAGTTCTTC. The encoded protein is CASTQGERSYNEQFF.

The chain joins TRBV7-9 to TRBJ1-1; unclear D gene. This CDR3 is 13 amino acids long. The germline V gene has CDR1 SEHNR and CDR2 FQNEAQ (reference sequence). V was trimmed by 1 base and J by 3 bases, leaving 6 bases between them. The CDR3: CASSLVRDTEAFF. The CDR3 DNA reads as TGTGCCAGCAGCTTAGTCCGGGACACTGAAGCTTTCTTT.

V is TRBV4-3 and J is TRBJ1-4, with D uncertain. The CDR3 has 16 amino acids. The germline gives CDR1 LGHNA, CDR2 YSLEER. With 3 bases removed from V and 4 bases from J, the gap between germline ends came to 15 bases. The CDR3 DNA follows: TGCGCCAGCAGCCAGATACCGTGGGCTATTAATGAAAAACTGTTTTTT. It specifies CASSQIPWAINEKLFF.

This clone was seen only once. The rearrangement joins TRBV10-1 to TRBJ2-7; 14 bases fit TRBD2. The CDR3 extends over 16 amino acids. V was clipped by 6 bases and J by 9 bases; unmatched bases: 13. Per germline, CDR1 WNHNN and CDR2 SYGVQD (reference sequence). CDR3 in amino acids: CASRARTMGLAGAQYF. The CDR3 DNA reads TGCGCCAGCAGAGCCCGCACTATGGGACTAGCGGGAGCGCAGTACTTC.

V is TRBV5-1 and J is TRBJ1-2, with D possibly being TRBD1 (6 bases). Germline values: CDR1 SGHRS, CDR2 YFSETQ. Trimming cost V 0 bases and J 6 bases, with 15 bases left between them. There are 15 residues in the CDR3. The CDR3 DNA reads as TGCGCCAGCAGCTTGGATGGGATCACAGGGAATGGCTACACCTTC. This codes for CASSLDGITGNGYTF.

V usage is TRBV5-1 and J usage is TRBJ1-1, with 8 positions matching TRBD1. CDR1 and CDR2 from the germline V gene are SGHRS and YFSETQ. The ends lost 3 bases at V and 5 bases at J; junction bases unmatched: 6. The CDR3 is made up of 14 amino acids. CDR3 nucleotides: TGCGCCAGCAGCTACCTGACAGGGGAGACTGAAGCTTTCTTT. Encoded protein: CASSYLTGETEAFF.

The chain combines TRBV5-1 with TRBJ1-1, with a possible D match to TRBD1 (5 bases). Germline values: CDR1 SGHRS, CDR2 YFSETQ. Trimming took off 6 bases at V and 2 bases at J, with 17 bases between the two ends. The length of the CDR3 is 15 residues. The CDR3 here is CASTSGARVNTEAFF. DNA for the CDR3: TGCGCCAGCACCTCTGGGGCCCGGGTTAACACTGAAGCTTTCTTT.

This chain joins TRBV2 and TRBJ2-2, with TRBD2 as a possible D gene (6 bases). The CDR3 sequence is 16 residues long. CDR1 SNHLY and CDR2 FYNNEI come from the germline V gene. Trimming shortened V by 0 bases and J by 5 bases, and 13 bases separated the two germline ends. The CDR3 protein is CASSEAGGTETGELFF. In nucleotides, the CDR3 is TGTGCCAGCAGTGAAGCTGGAGGGACCGAAACCGGGGAGCTGTTTTTT.

This clone has a handful of counts. Other DNA variants within this sample encode the same CDR3. The genes are TRBV27 and TRBJ1-1, with a possible D match to TRBD1 (6 bases). CDR3 length: 16 residues. CDR1 and CDR2 from the germline V gene are MNHEY and SMNVEV (reference sequence). V dropped 0 bases and J dropped 0 bases, with 11 bases sitting between them. CDR3 nucleotide sequence: TGTGCCAGCAGTTTATCCGGGACACACATGAACACTGAAGCTTTCTTT. It encodes CASSLSGTHMNTEAFF.

This clone was observed a single time. The rearrangement links TRBV3-1 (or the pseudogene TRBV3-2) to TRBJ1-5; D is uncertain. CDR3 length: 14 residues. V was clipped by 5 bases and J by 4 bases, with 12 bases between them. From germline, CDR1 is LGHDT and CDR2 YNNKEL (reference sequence). The CDR3 protein is CASSGGQANQPQHF. CDR3 nucleotide sequence: TGTGCCAGCAGCGGTGGGCAGGCTAATCAGCCCCAGCATTTT.